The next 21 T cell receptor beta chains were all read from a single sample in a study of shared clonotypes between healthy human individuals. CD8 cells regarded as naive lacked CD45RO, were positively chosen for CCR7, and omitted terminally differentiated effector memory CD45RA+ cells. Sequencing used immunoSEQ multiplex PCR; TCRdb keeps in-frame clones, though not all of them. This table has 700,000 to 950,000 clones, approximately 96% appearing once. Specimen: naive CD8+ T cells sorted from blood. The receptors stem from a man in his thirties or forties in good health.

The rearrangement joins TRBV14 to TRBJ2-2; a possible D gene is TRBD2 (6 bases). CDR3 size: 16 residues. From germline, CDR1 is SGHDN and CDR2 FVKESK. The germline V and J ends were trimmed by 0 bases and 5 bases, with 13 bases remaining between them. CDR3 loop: CASSQELAAGTGELFF. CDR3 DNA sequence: TGTGCCAGCAGCCAAGAATTAGCGGCGGGGACCGGGGAGCTGTTTTTT.

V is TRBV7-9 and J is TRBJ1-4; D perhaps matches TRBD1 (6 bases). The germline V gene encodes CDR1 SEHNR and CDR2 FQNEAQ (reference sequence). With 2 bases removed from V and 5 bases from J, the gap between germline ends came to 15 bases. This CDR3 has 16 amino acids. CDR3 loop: CASSLPQGWGNEKLFF. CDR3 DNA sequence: TGTGCCAGCAGCTTACCACAGGGTTGGGGGAATGAAAAACTGTTTTTT.

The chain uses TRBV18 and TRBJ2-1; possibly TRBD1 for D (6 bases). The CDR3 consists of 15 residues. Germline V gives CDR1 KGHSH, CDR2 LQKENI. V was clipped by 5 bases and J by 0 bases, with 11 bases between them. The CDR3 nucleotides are TGTGCCAGCTCAATTAGAGGGGGCTCCTACAATGAGCAGTTCTTC. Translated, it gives CASSIRGGSYNEQFF.

The DNA for the CDR3 is TGTGCCAGCAGTTCGGGACTAGCTACCTACGAGCAGTACTTC. Its protein product is CASSSGLATYEQYF. This chain uses TRBV27 with TRBJ2-7, with 9 bases identical to TRBD2. Germline lookup yields CDR1 MNHEY and CDR2 SMNVEV (reference sequence). V gave up 4 bases and J gave up 2 bases; unmatched junction bases: 3. The CDR3 covers 14 residues.

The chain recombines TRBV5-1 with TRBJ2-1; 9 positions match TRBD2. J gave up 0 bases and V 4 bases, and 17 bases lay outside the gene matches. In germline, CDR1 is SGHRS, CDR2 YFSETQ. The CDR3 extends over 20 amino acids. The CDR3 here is CASSILAGILGMSSYNEQFF. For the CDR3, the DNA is TGCGCCAGCAGCATCCTAGCGGGGATTCTGGGGATGAGCTCCTACAATGAGCAGTTCTTC.

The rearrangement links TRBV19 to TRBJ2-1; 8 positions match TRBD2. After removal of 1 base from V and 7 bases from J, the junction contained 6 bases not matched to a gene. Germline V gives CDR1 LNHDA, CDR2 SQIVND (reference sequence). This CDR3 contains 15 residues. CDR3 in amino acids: CASSIVPGLGNEQFF. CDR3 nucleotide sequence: TGTGCCAGTAGTATAGTGCCGGGACTAGGGAATGAGCAGTTCTTC.

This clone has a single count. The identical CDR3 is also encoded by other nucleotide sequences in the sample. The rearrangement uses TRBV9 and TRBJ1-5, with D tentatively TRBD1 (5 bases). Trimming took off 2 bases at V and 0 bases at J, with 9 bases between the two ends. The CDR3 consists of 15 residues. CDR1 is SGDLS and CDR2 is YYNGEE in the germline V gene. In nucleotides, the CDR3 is TGTGCCAGCAGCGTGGGGGGATTTAGCAATCAGCCCCAGCATTTT. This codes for CASSVGGFSNQPQHF.

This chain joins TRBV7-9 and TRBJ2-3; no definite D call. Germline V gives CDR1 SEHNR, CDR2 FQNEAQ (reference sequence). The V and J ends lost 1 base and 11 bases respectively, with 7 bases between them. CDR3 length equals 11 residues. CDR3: CASSLGIEQYF. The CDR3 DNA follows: TGTGCCAGCAGCTTAGGTATCGAGCAGTATTTT.

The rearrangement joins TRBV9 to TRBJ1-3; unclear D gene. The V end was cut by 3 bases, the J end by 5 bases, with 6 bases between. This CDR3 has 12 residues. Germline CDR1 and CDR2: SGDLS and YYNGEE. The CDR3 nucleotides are TGTGCCAGCAGCGGGAGAAGAAACACCATATATTTT. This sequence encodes CASSGRRNTIYF.

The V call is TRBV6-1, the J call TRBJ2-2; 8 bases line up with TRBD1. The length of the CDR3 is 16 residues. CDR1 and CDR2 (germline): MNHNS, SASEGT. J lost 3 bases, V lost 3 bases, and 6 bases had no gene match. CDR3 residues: CASSDQTGVYTGELFF. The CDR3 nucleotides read TGTGCCAGCAGTGATCAGACAGGGGTGTACACCGGGGAGCTGTTTTTT.

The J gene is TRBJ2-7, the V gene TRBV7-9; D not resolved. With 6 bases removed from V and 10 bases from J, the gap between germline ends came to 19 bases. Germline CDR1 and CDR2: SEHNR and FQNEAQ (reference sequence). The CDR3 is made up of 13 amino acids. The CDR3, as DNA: TGTGCCAGCAGACAAGGCTCCCAGCAAACTCAGTACTTC. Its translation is CASRQGSQQTQYF.

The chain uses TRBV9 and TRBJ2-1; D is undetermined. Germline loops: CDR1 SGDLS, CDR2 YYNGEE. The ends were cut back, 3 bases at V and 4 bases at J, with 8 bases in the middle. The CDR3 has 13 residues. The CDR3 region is CASSADGYNEQFF. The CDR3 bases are TGTGCCAGCAGCGCCGACGGTTACAATGAGCAGTTCTTC.

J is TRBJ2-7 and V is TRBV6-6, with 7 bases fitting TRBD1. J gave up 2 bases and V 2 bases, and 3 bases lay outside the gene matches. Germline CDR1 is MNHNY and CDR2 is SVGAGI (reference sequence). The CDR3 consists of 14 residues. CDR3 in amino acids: CASSYGTGAYEQYF. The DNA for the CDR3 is TGTGCCAGCAGTTACGGCACAGGGGCCTACGAGCAGTACTTC.

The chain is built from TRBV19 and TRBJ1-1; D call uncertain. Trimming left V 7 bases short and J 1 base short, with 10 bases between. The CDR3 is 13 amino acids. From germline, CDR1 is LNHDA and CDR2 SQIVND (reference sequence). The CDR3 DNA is TGTGCCAGTACCAATCACAGGAACACTGAAGCTTTCTTT. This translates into CASTNHRNTEAFF.

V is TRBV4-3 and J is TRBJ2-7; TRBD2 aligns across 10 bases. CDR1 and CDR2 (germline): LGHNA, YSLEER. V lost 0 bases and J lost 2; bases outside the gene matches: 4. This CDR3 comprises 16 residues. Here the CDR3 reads CASSQEQLAGPYEQYF. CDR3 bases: TGCGCCAGCAGCCAAGAGCAACTAGCGGGACCCTACGAGCAGTACTTC.

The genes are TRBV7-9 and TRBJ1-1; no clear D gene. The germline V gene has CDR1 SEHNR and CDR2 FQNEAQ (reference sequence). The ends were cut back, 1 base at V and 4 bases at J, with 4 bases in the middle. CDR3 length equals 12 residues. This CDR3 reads CASSLESTEAFF. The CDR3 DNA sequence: TGTGCCAGCAGCTTAGAATCCACTGAAGCTTTCTTT.

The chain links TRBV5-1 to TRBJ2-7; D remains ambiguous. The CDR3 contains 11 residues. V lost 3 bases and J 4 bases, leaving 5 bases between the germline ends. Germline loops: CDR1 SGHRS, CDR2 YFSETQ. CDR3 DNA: TGCGCCAGCAGCTCCGAATACGAGCAGTACTTC. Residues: CASSSEYEQYF.

CDR3 sequence reads: CASSNLGGEETQYF. Here the CDR3 DNA reads TGTGCCAGCAGCAACTTAGGGGGAGAAGAGACCCAGTACTTC. The chain recombines TRBV28 with TRBJ2-5; tentative D call: TRBD1 (6 bases). CDR1 and CDR2 from the germline V gene are MDHEN and SYDVKM. Trimming shortened V by 6 bases and J by 3 bases, and 14 bases separated the two germline ends. This CDR3 comprises 14 residues.

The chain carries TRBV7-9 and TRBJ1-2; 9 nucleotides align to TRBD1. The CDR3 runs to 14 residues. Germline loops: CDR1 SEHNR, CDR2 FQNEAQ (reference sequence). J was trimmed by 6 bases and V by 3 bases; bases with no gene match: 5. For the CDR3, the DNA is TGTGCCAGCAGCTTCGTGACAGGGGGAGATGGCTACACCTTC. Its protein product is CASSFVTGGDGYTF. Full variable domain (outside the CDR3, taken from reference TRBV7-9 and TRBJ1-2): DTGVSQNPRHKITKRGQNVTFRCDPISEHNRLYWYRQTLGQGPEFLTYFQNEAQLEKSRLLSDRFSAERPKGSFSTLEIQRTEQGDSAMYLCASSFVTGGDGYTFGSGTRLTVV.

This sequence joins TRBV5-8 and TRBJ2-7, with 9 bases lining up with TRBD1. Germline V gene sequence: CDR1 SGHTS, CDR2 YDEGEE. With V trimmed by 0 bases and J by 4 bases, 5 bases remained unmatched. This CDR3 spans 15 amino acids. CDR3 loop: CASSLDRDRVYEQYF. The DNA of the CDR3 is TGTGCCAGCAGCTTGGATCGGGACAGGGTGTACGAGCAGTACTTC.

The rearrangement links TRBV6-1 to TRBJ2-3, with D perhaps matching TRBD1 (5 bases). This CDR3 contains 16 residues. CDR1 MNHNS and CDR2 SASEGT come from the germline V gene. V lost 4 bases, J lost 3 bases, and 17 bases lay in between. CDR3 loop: CASSGISQGSTDTQYF. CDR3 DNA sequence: TGTGCCAGCAGTGGGATCAGCCAGGGCTCGACAGATACGCAGTATTTT.